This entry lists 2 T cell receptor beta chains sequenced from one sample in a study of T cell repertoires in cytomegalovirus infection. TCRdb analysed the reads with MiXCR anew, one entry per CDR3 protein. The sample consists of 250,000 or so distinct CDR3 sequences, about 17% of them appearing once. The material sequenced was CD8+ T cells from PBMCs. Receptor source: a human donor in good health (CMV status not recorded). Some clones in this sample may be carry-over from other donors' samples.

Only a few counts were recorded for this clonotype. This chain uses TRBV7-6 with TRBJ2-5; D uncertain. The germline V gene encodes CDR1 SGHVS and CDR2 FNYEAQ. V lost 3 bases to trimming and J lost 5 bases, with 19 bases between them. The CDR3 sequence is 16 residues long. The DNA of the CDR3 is TGTGCCAGCAGCTTCAAGTGGGGTGTTGGACGGGAGACCCAGTACTTC. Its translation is CASSFKWGVGRETQYF.

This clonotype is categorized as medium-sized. CDR3 sequence reads: CASSSWTGGLETQYF. CDR3 sequence (DNA): TGTGCCAGCAGCTCCTGGACAGGGGGCTTAGAGACCCAGTACTTC. The chain carries TRBV5-5 and TRBJ2-5; 11 bases line up with TRBD1. Germline CDR1 is SGHKS and CDR2 is YYEKEE (reference sequence). V shed 3 bases, J shed 4 bases, and the junction held 5 bases outside the gene matches. The CDR3 contains 15 residues.